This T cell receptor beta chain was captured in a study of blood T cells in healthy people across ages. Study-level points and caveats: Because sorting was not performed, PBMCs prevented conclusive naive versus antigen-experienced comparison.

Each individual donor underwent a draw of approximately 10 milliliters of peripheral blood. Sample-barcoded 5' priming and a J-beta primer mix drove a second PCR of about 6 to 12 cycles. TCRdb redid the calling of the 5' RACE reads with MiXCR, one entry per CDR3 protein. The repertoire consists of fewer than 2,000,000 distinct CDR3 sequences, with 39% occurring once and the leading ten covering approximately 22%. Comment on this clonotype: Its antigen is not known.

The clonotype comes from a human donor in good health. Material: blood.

This chain's CDR3 is CASSLIVVAGGYNEQFF. CDR3 coding DNA: TGTGCCAGCAGCTTAATTGTGGTAGCGGGGGGTTACAATGAGCAGTTCTTC. The rearrangement uses TRBV7-2 and TRBJ2-1, with TRBD2 matching 10 bases. Germline V gene sequence: CDR1 SGHTA, CDR2 FQGNSA. J lost 4 bases, V lost 2 bases, and 8 bases had no gene match. CDR3 size: 17 residues.